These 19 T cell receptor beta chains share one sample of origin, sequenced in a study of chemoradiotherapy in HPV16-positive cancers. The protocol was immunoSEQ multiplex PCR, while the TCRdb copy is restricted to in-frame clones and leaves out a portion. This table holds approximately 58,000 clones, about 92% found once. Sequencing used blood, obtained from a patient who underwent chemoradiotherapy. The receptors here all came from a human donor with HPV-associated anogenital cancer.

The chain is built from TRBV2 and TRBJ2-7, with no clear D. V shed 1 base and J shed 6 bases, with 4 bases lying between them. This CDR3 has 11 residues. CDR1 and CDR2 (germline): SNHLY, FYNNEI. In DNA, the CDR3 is TGTGCCAGCAGTGAAGTGTTCGAGCAGTACTTC. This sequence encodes CASSEVFEQYF.

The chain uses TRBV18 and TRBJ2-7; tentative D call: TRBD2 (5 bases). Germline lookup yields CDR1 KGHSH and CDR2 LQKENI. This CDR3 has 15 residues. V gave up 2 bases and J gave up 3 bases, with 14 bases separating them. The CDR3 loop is CASSPEILASYEQYF. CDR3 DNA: TGTGCCAGCTCACCAGAAATCCTAGCTAGCTACGAGCAGTACTTC.

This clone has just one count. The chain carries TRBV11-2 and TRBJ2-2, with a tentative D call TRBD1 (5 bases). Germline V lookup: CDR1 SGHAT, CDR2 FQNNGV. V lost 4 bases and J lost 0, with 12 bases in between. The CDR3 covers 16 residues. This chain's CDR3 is CASSSRQLTNTGELFF. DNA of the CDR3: TGTGCCAGCAGCTCACGACAGCTGACGAACACCGGGGAGCTGTTTTTT.

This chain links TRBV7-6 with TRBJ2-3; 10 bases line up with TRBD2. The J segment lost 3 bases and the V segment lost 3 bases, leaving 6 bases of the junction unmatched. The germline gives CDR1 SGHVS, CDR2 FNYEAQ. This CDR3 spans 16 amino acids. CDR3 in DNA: TGTGCCAGCAGCTTGGCGCCTAGCGGGAGAACAGATACGCAGTATTTT. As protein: CASSLAPSGRTDTQYF.

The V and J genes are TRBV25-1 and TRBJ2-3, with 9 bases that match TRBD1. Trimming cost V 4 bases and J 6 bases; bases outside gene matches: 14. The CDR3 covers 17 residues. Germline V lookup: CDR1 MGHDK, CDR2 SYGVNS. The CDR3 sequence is CASSAPPRDRAADTQYF. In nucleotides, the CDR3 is TGTGCCAGCAGTGCCCCCCCCCGGGACAGGGCGGCGGATACGCAGTATTTT.

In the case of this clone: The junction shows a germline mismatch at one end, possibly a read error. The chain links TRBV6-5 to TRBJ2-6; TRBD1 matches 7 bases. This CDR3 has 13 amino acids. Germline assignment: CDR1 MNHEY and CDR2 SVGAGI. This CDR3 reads CATGASGANVLTF. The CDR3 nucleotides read TGCGCTACAGGGGCCTCTGGGGCCAACGTCCTGACTTTC.

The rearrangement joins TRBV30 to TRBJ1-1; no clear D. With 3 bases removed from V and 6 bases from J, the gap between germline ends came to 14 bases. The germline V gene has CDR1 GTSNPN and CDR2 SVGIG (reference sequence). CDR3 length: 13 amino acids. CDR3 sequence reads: CAWSRPGIAEAFF. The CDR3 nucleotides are TGTGCCTGGAGCCGACCGGGGATCGCTGAAGCTTTCTTT.

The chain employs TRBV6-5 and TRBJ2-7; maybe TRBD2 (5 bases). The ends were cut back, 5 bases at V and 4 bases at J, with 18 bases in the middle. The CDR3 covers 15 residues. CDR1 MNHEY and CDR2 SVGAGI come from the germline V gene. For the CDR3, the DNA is TGTGCCAGCAGTATCCCTGGAGGCTCCACTTACGAGCAGTACTTC. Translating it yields CASSIPGGSTYEQYF.

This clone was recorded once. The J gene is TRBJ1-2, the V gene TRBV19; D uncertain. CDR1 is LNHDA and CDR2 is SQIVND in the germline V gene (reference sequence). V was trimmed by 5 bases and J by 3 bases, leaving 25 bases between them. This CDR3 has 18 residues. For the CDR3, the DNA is TGTGCCAGTAGTGTAGCCGGATCAAGAGGACTGTATTACTATGGCTACACCTTC. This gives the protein CASSVAGSRGLYYYGYTF. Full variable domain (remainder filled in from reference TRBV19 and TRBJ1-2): DGGITQSPKYLFRKEGQNVTLSCEQNLNHDAMYWYRQDPGQGLRLIYYSQIVNDFQKGDIAEGYSVSREKKESFPLTVTSAQKNPTAFYLCASSVAGSRGLYYYGYTFGSGTRLTVV.

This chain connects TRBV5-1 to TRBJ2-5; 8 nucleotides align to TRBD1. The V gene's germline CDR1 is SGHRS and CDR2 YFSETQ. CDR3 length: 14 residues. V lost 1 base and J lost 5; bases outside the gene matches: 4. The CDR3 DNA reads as TGCGCCAGCAGCTTGTCCAGGGGGCACGAGACCCAGTACTTC. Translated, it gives CASSLSRGHETQYF.

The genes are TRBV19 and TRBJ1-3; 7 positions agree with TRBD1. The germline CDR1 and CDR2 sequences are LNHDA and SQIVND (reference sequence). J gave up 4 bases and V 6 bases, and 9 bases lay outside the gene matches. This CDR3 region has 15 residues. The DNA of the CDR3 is TGTGCCAGTAGCGCTGAGACAGGGCCCGGAAACACCATATATTTT. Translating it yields CASSAETGPGNTIYF.

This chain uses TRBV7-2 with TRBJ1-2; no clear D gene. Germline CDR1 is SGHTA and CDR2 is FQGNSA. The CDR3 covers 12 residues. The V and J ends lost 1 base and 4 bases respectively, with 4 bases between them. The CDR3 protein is CASSLDAYGYTF. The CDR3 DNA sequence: TGTGCCAGCAGCTTAGACGCCTATGGCTACACCTTC.

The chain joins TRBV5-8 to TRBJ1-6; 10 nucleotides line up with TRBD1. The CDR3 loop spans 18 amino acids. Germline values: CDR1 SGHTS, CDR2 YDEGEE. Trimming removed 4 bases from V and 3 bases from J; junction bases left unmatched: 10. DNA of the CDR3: TGTGCCAGCAGCGCCGGACAGGGGGTCGGGGTCTATAATTCACCCCTCCACTTT. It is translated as CASSAGQGVGVYNSPLHF.

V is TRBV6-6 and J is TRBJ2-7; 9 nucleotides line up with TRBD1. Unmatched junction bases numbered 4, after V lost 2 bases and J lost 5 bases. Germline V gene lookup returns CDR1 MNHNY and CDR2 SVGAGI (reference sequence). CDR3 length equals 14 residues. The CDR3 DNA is TGTGCCAGCAGTTACCGTAGGACAGGGGACGAGCAGTACTTC. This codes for CASSYRRTGDEQYF.

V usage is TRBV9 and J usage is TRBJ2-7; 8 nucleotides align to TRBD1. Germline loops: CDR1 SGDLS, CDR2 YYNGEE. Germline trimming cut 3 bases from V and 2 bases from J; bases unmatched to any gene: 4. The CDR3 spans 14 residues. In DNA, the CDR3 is TGTGCCAGCAGCGCCGGGACAGGAACCTACGAGCAGTACTTC. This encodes CASSAGTGTYEQYF. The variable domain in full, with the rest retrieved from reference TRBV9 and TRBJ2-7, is DSGVTQTPKHLITATGQRVTLRCSPRSGDLSVYWYQQSLDQGLQFLIQYYNGEERAKGNILERFSAQQFPDLHSELNLSSLELGDSALYFCASSAGTGTYEQYFGPGTRLTVT.

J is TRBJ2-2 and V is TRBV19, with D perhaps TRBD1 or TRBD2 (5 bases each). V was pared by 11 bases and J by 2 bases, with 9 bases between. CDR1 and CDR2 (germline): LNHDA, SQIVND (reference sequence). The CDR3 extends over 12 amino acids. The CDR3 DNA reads TGTGCCGCTGGGGGAAACACCGGGGAGCTGTTTTTT. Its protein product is CAAGGNTGELFF.

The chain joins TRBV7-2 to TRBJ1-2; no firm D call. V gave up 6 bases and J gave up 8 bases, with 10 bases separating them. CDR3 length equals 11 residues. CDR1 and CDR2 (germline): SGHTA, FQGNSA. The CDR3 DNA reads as TGTGCCAGCAGACGCTCGACCGGCTACACCTTC. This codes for CASRRSTGYTF.

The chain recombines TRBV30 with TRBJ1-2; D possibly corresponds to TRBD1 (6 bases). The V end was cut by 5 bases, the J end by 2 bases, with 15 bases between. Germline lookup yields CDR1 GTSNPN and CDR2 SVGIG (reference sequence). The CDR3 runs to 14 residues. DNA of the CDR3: TGTGCCTGGGTTTGGGACACGGGGAACTATGGCTACACCTTC. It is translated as CAWVWDTGNYGYTF.

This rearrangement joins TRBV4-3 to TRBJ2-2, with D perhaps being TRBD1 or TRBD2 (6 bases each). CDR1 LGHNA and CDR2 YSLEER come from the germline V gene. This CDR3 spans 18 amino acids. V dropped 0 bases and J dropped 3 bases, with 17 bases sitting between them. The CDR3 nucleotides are TGCGCCAGCAGCCAAGATAAAGGGGGGCTGTCGGACACCGGGGAGCTGTTTTTT. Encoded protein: CASSQDKGGLSDTGELFF.